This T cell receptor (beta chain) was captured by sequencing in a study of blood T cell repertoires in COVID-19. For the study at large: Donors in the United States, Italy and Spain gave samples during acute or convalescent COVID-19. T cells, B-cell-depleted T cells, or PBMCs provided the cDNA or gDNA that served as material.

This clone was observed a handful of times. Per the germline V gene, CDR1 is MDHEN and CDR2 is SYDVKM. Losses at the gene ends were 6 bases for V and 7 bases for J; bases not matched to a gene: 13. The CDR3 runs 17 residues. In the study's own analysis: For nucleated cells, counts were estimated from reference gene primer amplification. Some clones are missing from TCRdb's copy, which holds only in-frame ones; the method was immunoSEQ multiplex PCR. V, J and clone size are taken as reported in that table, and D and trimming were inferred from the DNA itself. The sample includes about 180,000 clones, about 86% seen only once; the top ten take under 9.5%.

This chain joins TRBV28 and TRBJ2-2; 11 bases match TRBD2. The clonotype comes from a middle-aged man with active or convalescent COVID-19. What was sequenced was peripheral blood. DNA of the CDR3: TGTGCCAGCAGACTTAACCGACTAGCGGGAAAAGTCGGGGAGCTGTTTTTT. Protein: CASRLNRLAGKVGELFF.